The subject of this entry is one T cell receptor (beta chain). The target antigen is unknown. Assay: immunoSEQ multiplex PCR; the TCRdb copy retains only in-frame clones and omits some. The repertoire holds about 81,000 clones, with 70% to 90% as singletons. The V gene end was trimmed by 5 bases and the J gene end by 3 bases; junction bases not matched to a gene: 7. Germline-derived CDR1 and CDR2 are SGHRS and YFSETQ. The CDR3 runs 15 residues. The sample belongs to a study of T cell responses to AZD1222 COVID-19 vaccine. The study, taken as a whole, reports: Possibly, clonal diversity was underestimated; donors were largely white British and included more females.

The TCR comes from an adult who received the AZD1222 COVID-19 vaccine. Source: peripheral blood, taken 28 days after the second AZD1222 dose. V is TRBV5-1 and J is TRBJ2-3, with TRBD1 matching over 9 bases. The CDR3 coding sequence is TGCGCCAGCAGTCCCAGGGGACAGGGAACAGATACGCAGTATTTT. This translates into CASSPRGQGTDTQYF.